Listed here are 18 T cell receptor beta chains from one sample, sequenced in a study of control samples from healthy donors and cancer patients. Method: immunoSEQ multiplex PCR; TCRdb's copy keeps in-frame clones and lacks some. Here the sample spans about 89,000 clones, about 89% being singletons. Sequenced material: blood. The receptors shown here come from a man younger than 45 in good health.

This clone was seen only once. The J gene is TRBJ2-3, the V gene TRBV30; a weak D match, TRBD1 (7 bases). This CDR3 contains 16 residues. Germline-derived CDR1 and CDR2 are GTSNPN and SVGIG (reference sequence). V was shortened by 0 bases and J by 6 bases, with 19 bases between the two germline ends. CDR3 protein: CAWSVLSGGTPDTQYF. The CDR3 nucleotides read TGTGCCTGGAGTGTTCTGTCAGGGGGGACCCCGGATACGCAGTATTTT. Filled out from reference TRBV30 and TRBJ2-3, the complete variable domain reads SQTIHQWPATLVQPVGSPLSLECTVEGTSNPNLYWYRQAAGRGLQLLFYSVGIGQISSEVPQNLSASRPQDRQFILSSKKLLLSDSGFYLCAWSVLSGGTPDTQYFGPGTRLTVL.

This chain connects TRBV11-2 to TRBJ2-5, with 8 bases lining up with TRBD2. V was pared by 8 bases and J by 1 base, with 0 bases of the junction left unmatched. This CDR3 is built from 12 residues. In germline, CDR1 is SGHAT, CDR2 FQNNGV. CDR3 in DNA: TGTGCCAGCCGGGGGGGCCAAGAGACCCAGTACTTC. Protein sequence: CASRGGQETQYF.

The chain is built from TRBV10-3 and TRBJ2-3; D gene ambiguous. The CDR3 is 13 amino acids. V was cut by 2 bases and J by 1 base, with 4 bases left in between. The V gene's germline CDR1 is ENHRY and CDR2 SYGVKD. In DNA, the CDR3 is TGTGCCATCAGTGAGGGGGGCACAGATACGCAGTATTTT. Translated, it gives CAISEGGTDTQYF.

The CDR3, as DNA: TGTGCCAGCAGCTCCTTAGGACTAGCGGGCACAGATACGCAGTATTTT. Protein product: CASSSLGLAGTDTQYF. The V gene is TRBV7-9, the J gene TRBJ2-3, with 10 bases fitting TRBD2. Losses at the gene ends were 4 bases for V and 1 base for J; bases not matched to a gene: 5. Looked up from germline, CDR1 is SEHNR and CDR2 is FQNEAQ (reference sequence). This CDR3 is 16 amino acids long.

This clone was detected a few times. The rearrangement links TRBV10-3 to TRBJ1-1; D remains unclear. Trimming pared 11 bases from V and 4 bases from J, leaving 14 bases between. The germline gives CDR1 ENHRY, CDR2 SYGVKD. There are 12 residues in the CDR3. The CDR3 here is CAVSSVSTEAFF. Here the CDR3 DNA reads TGTGCCGTGAGTTCAGTGAGCACTGAAGCTTTCTTT.

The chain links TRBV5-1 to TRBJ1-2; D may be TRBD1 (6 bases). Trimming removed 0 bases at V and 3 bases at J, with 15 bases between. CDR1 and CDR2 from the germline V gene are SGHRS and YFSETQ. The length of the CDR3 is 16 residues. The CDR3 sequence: CASSLALTGADYGYTF. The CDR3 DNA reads TGCGCCAGCAGCTTGGCCTTGACGGGGGCCGACTATGGCTACACCTTC.

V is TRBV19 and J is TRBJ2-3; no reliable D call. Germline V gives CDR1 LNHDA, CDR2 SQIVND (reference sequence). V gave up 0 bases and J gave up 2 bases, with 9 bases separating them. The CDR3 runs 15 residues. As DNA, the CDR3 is TGTGCCAGTAGTATAGATGTATCCCACACAGATACGCAGTATTTT. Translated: CASSIDVSHTDTQYF.

Written as DNA, the CDR3 is TGTGCCACAAGGCAGGGGCTGGATGGCTACACCTTC. This gives the protein CATRQGLDGYTF. The chain links TRBV27 to TRBJ1-2; maybe TRBD1 (6 bases). Deletions cut 10 bases from V and 6 bases from J, with 15 bases between. The CDR3 sequence is 12 residues long. Germline CDR1 reads MNHEY; CDR2 reads SMNVEV (reference sequence).

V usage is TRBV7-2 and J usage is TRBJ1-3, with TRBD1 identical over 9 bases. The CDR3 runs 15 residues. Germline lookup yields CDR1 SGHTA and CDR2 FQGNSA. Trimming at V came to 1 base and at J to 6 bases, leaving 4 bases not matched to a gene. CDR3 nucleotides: TGTGCCAGCAGCTTAGAGGGACAGGGTGTAAACACCATATATTTT. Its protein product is CASSLEGQGVNTIYF.

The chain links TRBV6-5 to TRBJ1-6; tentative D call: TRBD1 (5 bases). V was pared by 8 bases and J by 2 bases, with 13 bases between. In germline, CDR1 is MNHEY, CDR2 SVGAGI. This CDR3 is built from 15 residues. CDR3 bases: TGTGCCAGCGGCCCTGCAGGGACCTATAATTCACCCCTCCACTTT. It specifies CASGPAGTYNSPLHF.

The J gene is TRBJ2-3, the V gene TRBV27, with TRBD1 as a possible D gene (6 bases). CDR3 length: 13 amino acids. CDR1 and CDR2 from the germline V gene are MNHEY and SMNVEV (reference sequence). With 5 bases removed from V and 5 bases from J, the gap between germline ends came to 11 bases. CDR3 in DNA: TGTGCCAGCAGTCACATACAGGGAGATACGCAGTATTTT. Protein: CASSHIQGDTQYF.

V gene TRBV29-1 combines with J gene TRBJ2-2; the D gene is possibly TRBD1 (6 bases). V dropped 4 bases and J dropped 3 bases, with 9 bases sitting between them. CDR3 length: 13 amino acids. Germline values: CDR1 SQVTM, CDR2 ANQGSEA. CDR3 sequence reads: CSVAQGDTGELFF. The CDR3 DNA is TGCAGCGTTGCACAGGGTGACACCGGGGAGCTGTTTTTT.

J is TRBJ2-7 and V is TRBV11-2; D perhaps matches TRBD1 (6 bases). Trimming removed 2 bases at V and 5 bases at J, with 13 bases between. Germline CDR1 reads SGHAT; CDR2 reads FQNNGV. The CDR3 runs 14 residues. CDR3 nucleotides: TGTGCCAGCAGCTTAACTCCAGGGGTGGACGAGCAGTACGTC. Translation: CASSLTPGVDEQYV.

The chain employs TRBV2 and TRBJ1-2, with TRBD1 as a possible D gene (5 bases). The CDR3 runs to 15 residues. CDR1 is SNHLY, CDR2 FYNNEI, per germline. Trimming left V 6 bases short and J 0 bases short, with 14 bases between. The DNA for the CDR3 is TGTGCCAGCAGGGTCCCGGGACTCGCTAACTATGGCTACACCTTC. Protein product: CASRVPGLANYGYTF.

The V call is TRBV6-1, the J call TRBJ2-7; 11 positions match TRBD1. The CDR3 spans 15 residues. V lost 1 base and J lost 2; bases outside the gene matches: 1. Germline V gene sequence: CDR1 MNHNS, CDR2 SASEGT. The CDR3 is CASSEEDRGPYEQYV. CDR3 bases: TGTGCCAGCAGTGAAGAGGACAGGGGGCCCTACGAGCAGTACGTC.

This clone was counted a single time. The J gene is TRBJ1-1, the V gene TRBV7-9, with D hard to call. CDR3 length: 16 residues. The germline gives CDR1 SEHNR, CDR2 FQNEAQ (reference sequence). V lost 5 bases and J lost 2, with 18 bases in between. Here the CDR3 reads CASSPSSGMGNTEAFF. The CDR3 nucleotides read TGTGCCAGCAGCCCTAGTTCGGGAATGGGTAACACTGAAGCTTTCTTT.

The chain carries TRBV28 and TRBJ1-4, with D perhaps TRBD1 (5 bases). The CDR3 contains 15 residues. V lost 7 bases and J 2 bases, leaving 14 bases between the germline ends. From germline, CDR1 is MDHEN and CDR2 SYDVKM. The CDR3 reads CASTAAGLTNEKLFF. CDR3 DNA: TGTGCCAGCACCGCGGCGGGGCTGACTAATGAAAAACTGTTTTTT.

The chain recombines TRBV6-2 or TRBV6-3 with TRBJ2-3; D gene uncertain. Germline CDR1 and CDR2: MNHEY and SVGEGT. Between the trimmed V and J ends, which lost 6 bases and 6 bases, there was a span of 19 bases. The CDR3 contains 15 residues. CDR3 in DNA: TGTGCCAGCAGCCGAAAACTGCCGGCCCCGGATACGCAGTATTTT. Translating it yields CASSRKLPAPDTQYF.